The clone carrying this TCR beta chain has just one count. These data come from a study of blood T cell repertoires in COVID-19. Across the study: Whether acute or convalescent, the COVID-19 samples came from the United States, Italy and Spain. Nucleic acid was either cDNA or gDNA, and it came from T cells, B-cell-depleted T cells, or PBMCs.

The CDR3 totals 14 residues. V trimming: 9 bases; J trimming: 10 bases; junction bases outside the gene matches: 8. CDR1 is MNHNY, CDR2 SVGAGI, per germline (reference sequence). Authors' processing steps: Counts of nucleated cells, estimated from reference gene primer amplification, were obtained. The protocol was immunoSEQ multiplex PCR, while the TCRdb copy is restricted to in-frame clones and leaves out a portion. That table gives V, J and clone size, and the DNA gave D and trimming. The sample contains tens of thousands of clones, about 86% of which appear only once. The sample consisted of peripheral blood. The chain carries TRBV6-6 and TRBJ1-6, with 11 bases identical to TRBD1. This TCR derives from a human donor in a cohort sampled during active COVID-19. CDR3 protein: CASFGQGAWSPLHF. CDR3 nucleotide sequence: TGTGCCAGTTTCGGACAGGGGGCTTGGTCACCCCTCCACTTT.